This T cell receptor beta chain originates from a study of blood T cell repertoires in COVID-19. Study at large: From the United States, Italy and Spain came samples of acute and convalescent COVID-19. PBMCs, B-cell-depleted T cells, or T cells were the source of the cDNA or gDNA that made up the material.

In the study's own analysis: Amplification with reference gene primers provided the estimates of nucleated cell counts. Using immunoSEQ multiplex PCR, the repertoire was profiled, and TCRdb retains in-frame clones only, with some absent. D and trimming come from the DNA, and the V and J calls and clone size come from that table. The sample records about 150,000 clones, roughly 86% being singletons. The V segment lost 5 bases and the J segment 4 bases; nucleotides outside the gene matches: 4. Germline CDR1 and CDR2: SGHVS and FQNEAQ. The length of the CDR3 is 14 residues. V and J are TRBV7-8 and TRBJ2-5; 10 positions agree with TRBD2. The sample comprised peripheral blood. The clonotype originates from a human donor with acute or convalescent COVID-19. The donor label of this sample is uncertain. Here the CDR3 DNA reads TGTGCCAGCAGCCAAACTAGCGGGGTAGAGACCCAGTACTTC. This codes for CASSQTSGVETQYF.